These 12 T cell receptor beta chains were sequenced from one sample in a study of T cell repertoires in cytomegalovirus infection (dated by TCRdb to the late 2010s). Sequencer: Illumina HiSeq 1500. TCRdb reworked the public reads: Q25 trimming with fastp, MiXCR clone assembly, productive beta chains retained. Every entry covers one CDR3 protein and lists the most common genes and DNA from its rows. In this sample the table shows more than 150,000 distinct CDR3 sequences, 17% of which occur a single time. The ten largest clones represent about 19% of the sample. Specimen: CD8+ T cells from PBMCs. These receptors came from a human donor in good health (CMV status not recorded). Some clones in this sample may be carry-over from other donors' samples.

This clonotype was seen only a few times. The chain links TRBV2 to TRBJ2-2; D could derive from TRBD1 or TRBD2 (5 bases each). Germline loops: CDR1 SNHLY, CDR2 FYNNEI. There are 15 residues in the CDR3. Trimming took off 6 bases at V and 4 bases at J, with 15 bases between the two ends. In nucleotides, the CDR3 is TGTGCCAGCAGCGAACCCGGGACCATCACCGGGGAGCTGTTTTTT. This translates into CASSEPGTITGELFF.

This rearrangement joins TRBV28 to TRBJ2-4, with TRBD1 identical over 8 bases. J was trimmed by 5 bases and V by 5 bases; bases with no gene match: 5. CDR3 length: 14 amino acids. Germline values: CDR1 MDHEN, CDR2 SYDVKM. The CDR3 DNA reads as TGTGCCAGCAGTCTAAGGGGACAGGAAAACATTCAGTACTTC. Translated, it gives CASSLRGQENIQYF.

This chain links TRBV20-1 with TRBJ1-2; 7 bases are a match to TRBD1. The CDR3 length is 13 residues. Looked up from germline, CDR1 is DFQATT and CDR2 is SNEGSKA (reference sequence). J was trimmed by 8 bases and V by 0 bases; bases with no gene match: 6. CDR3 sequence (DNA): TGCAGTGCTAGAGATGACAGGGAGGGCGGCTACACCTTC. Amino acid sequence: CSARDDREGGYTF.

This clonotype was seen more than once but under ten times. The CDR3 sequence is CASSDHTNSPLHF. CDR3 coding DNA: TGCGCCAGCTCGGACCACACTAATTCACCCCTCCACTTT. The rearrangement uses TRBV5-1 and TRBJ1-6; D remains unclear. V shed 7 bases and J shed 6 bases, with 11 bases lying between them. The CDR3 extends over 13 amino acids. The germline gives CDR1 SGHRS, CDR2 YFSETQ.

This clonotype was counted a few times. This sequence joins TRBV28 and TRBJ2-2, with TRBD2 matching 9 bases. The germline CDR1 and CDR2 sequences are MDHEN and SYDVKM. The junction had 7 bases not matched to a gene; V was cut back by 7 bases and J by 4 bases. This CDR3 is 15 amino acids long. The CDR3 loop is CASNPSGRSTGELFF. As DNA, the CDR3 is TGTGCCAGCAACCCAAGCGGGAGGTCCACCGGGGAGCTGTTTTTT.

This clonotype was counted only a few times. The chain employs TRBV7-4 and TRBJ1-2, with 8 positions matching TRBD1. The CDR3 consists of 14 residues. Losses at the gene ends were 5 bases for V and 5 bases for J; bases not matched to a gene: 7. Germline V gene sequence: CDR1 SGHVT, CDR2 SQSDAQ. The CDR3 loop reads CASSTGQGGYGYTF. The CDR3, as DNA: TGTGCCAGCAGCACCGGACAGGGTGGTTATGGCTACACCTTC.

The gene calls are TRBV28 and TRBJ1-4, with unresolved D. The germline V gene has CDR1 MDHEN and CDR2 SYDVKM. Trimming removed 8 bases at V and 0 bases at J, with 13 bases between. The CDR3 consists of 15 residues. The CDR3 DNA is TGTGCCAGCGGCGTCGGGCCCGCAACTAATGAAAAACTGTTTTTT. Its protein product is CASGVGPATNEKLFF.

This clonotype has a handful of counts. The junction differs from germline at one of its ends, possibly a read error. This chain uses TRBV7-9 with TRBJ2-1; TRBD1 is a possible D gene (6 bases). The CDR3 sequence is 11 residues long. Germline CDR1 and CDR2: SEHNR and FQNEAQ (reference sequence). This CDR3 reads CASSLVGTFPF. Written as DNA, the CDR3 is TGTGCCAGCAGCTTAGTCGGGACATTCCCCTTC.

The chain couples TRBV19 to TRBJ2-1; D is perhaps TRBD1 (5 bases). V lost 10 bases and J 4 bases, leaving 11 bases between the germline ends. The germline gives CDR1 LNHDA, CDR2 SQIVND (reference sequence). This CDR3 spans 12 amino acids. CDR3 DNA sequence: TGTGCCATATCCCAGGGTTACAATGAGCAGTTCTTC. Protein sequence: CAISQGYNEQFF.

Only a few counts were recorded for this clonotype. This rearrangement joins TRBV27 to TRBJ2-7; TRBD2 might be the D (7 bases). V lost 8 bases, J lost 1 base, and 9 bases lay in between. The germline V gene encodes CDR1 MNHEY and CDR2 SMNVEV (reference sequence). This CDR3 has 12 residues. CDR3 sequence (DNA): TGTGCCAGCGGGAGGGGGTCCTACGAGCAGTACTTC. It yields the protein CASGRGSYEQYF.

The V call is TRBV29-1, the J call TRBJ2-7, with TRBD1 identical over 11 bases. J lost 3 bases, V lost 7 bases, and 2 bases had no gene match. Per the germline V gene, CDR1 is SQVTM and CDR2 is ANQGSEA. This CDR3 comprises 12 residues. CDR3 nucleotide sequence: TGCAGCGCTGGGACAGGGGGCTACGAGCAGTACTTC. Translated: CSAGTGGYEQYF.

The V call is TRBV6-6, the J call TRBJ1-3, with unresolved D. V gave up 7 bases and J gave up 1 base, with 14 bases separating them. CDR1 is MNHNY and CDR2 is SVGAGI in the germline V gene (reference sequence). The CDR3 totals 15 residues. DNA of the CDR3: TGTGCCAGCAATATATGGAGGGAGTCTGGAAACACCATATATTTT. Translation gives CASNIWRESGNTIYF.